This TCR beta chain derives from a study of T cells after yellow fever vaccination. Study at large: Some fractions had low cell numbers, and these were prepared with SMART-Seq v4 Ultra Low Input.

Only a few counts were recorded for this clonotype. Its target is not known. CDR3 length: 13 residues. Germline CDR1 reads SQVTM; CDR2 reads ANQGSEA. The V gene lost 3 bases and the J gene lost 5 bases, with 12 bases spanning the gap. General study findings and limits: It was a small share of clonotypes that appeared in both CD4 and CD8 compartments.

MiXCR was run by TCRdb on the 5' RACE reads, yielding one entry per CDR3 protein. The sample has approximately 160,000 distinct CDR3 sequences, 7% to 10% seen once; the top ten hold approximately 39%. The clonotype was recovered from a man aged 18 to 30 who received the YFV17D yellow fever vaccine. This specimen was CD8+ T cells sorted from PBMCs, taken 45 days after the yellow fever booster vaccination. The chain couples TRBV29-1 to TRBJ2-3; D ambiguous. Written as DNA, the CDR3 is TGCAGCGTTGAGCCACTAAAGGAAGATACGCAGTATTTT. Its protein is CSVEPLKEDTQYF.